Here is one T cell receptor (beta chain) with its context. The CDR3 covers 17 residues. V was pared by 8 bases and J by 0 bases, with 20 bases between. The V gene's germline CDR1 is MNHEY and CDR2 SMNVEV (reference sequence). Some clones are missing from TCRdb's copy, which holds only in-frame ones; the method was immunoSEQ multiplex PCR. This sample has some 41,000 clones, with about 88% found just once. The data stem from a study of T cell changes during pregnancy in multiple sclerosis. The gene calls are TRBV27 and TRBJ1-3; D perhaps matches TRBD1 (5 bases). This specimen was CD8+ T cells from peripheral blood mononuclear cells, taken in the first trimester of pregnancy. The clonotype comes from a female donor with multiple sclerosis, enrolled in a pregnancy study. This chain's CDR3 is CASSPRGIGGSGNTIYF. In DNA form, the CDR3 reads TGTGCCAGCTCCCCGCGGGGGATCGGGGGCTCTGGAAACACCATATATTTT.